This T cell receptor beta chain was sequenced during a study of shared clonotypes between healthy human individuals. In the study overall: The cohort comprised two women and a few men. Their ages spanned 18 to 49 years.

The CDR3 covers 14 residues. Looked up from germline, CDR1 is LGHNA and CDR2 is YNFKEQ. Trimming took 0 bases from V and 7 from J, leaving 10 bases between them. The replicate PCRs on unsorted PBMC were given 250 to 300 ng DNA, which is tens of thousands of T cell genomes. Researchers sequenced unsorted PBMC DNA using ten immunoSEQ deep assay plates. Only in-frame clones appear in the TCRdb table, and some are missing; sequencing was by immunoSEQ multiplex PCR. This repertoire shows fewer than 600,000 clones, 70% to 80% found once; its top ten account for around 14%. The rearrangement uses TRBV4-2 and TRBJ2-1; D is undetermined. Sequenced material: PBMCs. This TCR derives from a woman aged 40 to 55 in good health. Some clones in this sample may be carry-over from other donors' samples. The CDR3 bases are TGTGCCAGCAGCCAAGAGAGGCTATTAAATGAGCAGTTCTTC. Amino acid sequence: CASSQERLLNEQFF.